This T cell receptor beta chain was observed in a study of T cell responses to AZD1222 COVID-19 vaccine. TCRdb keeps only in-frame clones here, not all; method: immunoSEQ multiplex PCR. The profile covers 15,000 to 20,000 clones, with roughly 91% appearing a single time and approximately 9% taken by the ten largest. The V segment lost 7 bases and the J segment 3 bases; nucleotides outside the gene matches: 4. Per the germline V gene, CDR1 is MNHEY and CDR2 is SMNVEV (reference sequence). The CDR3 runs 15 residues. This rearrangement joins TRBV27 to TRBJ2-1, with 12 bases lining up with TRBD2. The sequence derives from an adult who received the AZD1222 COVID-19 vaccine. The sequencing used peripheral blood, collected 28 days after the second AZD1222 dose. CDR3 bases: TGTGCCAGCAAGAGACTAGCGGGAGTCTACAATGAGCAGTTCTTC. It codes for CASKRLAGVYNEQFF.